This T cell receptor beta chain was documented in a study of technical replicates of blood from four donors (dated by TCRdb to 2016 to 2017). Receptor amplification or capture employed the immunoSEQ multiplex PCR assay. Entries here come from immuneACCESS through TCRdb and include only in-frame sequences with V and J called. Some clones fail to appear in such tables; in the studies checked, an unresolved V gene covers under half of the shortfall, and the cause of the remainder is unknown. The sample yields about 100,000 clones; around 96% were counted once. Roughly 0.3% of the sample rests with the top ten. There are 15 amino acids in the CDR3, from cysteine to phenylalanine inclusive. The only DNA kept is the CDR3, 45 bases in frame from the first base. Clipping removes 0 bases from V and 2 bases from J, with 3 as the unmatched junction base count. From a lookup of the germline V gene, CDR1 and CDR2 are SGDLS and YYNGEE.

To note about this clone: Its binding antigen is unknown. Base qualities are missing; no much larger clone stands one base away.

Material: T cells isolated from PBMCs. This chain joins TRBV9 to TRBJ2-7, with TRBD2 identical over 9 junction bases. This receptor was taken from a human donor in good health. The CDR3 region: CASSVGLAGAYEQYF. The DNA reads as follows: TGTGCCAGCAGCGTAGGGTTAGCGGGAGCCTACGAGCAGTACTTC.